These T cell receptor beta chains were read from a single sample in a study of blood T cell repertoires in COVID-19. Clones were read by immunoSEQ multiplex PCR, and TCRdb kept only the in-frame ones, dropping some. The table records roughly 160,000 clones, about four fifths of them present only once. The material sequenced was PBMCs or T cells enriched from blood (not recorded which). All receptors derive from a man aged 50 to 60 who had recovered from COVID-19. CDR3s include the opening cysteine and the closing phenylalanine or tryptophan. Each record gives: CDR3 DNA, CDR3 protein, J gene, V gene, clone size, D gene. D genes are given only for firm matches. Some rows mark clone size as missing; the rest say once, few, many or name a class of expanded clone.

cdr3_nt: TGTGCCAGCAGCACCGGGACTAGCAGCACGAATACGCAGTATTTT
cdr3_aa: CASSTGTSSTNTQYF
j_call: TRBJ2-3
v_call: TRBV7-8
clone_size: .
d_call: TRBD2

cdr3_nt: TGTGCCGCCCAAGACAGGTCCTACGAGCAGTACTTC
cdr3_aa: CAAQDRSYEQYF
j_call: TRBJ2-7
v_call: TRBV28
clone_size: .
d_call: .

cdr3_nt: TGTGCCAGCAGGGCACAAACAGGGAATTTCGGCTACGAGCAGTACTTC
cdr3_aa: CASRAQTGNFGYEQYF
j_call: TRBJ2-7
v_call: TRBV2
clone_size: .
d_call: .

cdr3_nt: TGTGCCAGCAGCCAAGCGGTGACAGGGGGCCACTACACCTTC
cdr3_aa: CASSQAVTGGHYTF
j_call: TRBJ1-2
v_call: TRBV3-1/TRBV3-2
clone_size: few
d_call: TRBD1

cdr3_nt: TGTGCCAGCAGCGAAGACAGGGGAGGAAACACCATATATTTT
cdr3_aa: CASSEDRGGNTIYF
j_call: TRBJ1-3
v_call: TRBV2
clone_size: .
d_call: TRBD1

cdr3_nt: TGCAGTGCTAGTCGGGGAACCGGGGAGCTGTTTTTT
cdr3_aa: CSASRGTGELFF
j_call: TRBJ2-2
v_call: TRBV20-1
clone_size: .
d_call: .

cdr3_nt: TGTGCCAGCAGTTTAGCTGCCAGGGGGCCTAACACTGAAGCTTTCTTT
cdr3_aa: CASSLAARGPNTEAFF
j_call: TRBJ1-1
v_call: TRBV27
clone_size: .
d_call: TRBD1

cdr3_nt: TGTGCCAGCAGCTTAGCCCCGGGCAGCGGGGCCCGGAATCAGCCCCAGCATTTT
cdr3_aa: CASSLAPGSGARNQPQHF
j_call: TRBJ1-5
v_call: TRBV7-2
clone_size: few
d_call: .

cdr3_nt: TGTGCCAGCAGCCTGGGACAGGGGGCACGGGAAAAACTGTTTTTT
cdr3_aa: CASSLGQGAREKLFF
j_call: TRBJ1-4
v_call: TRBV28
clone_size: .
d_call: TRBD1

cdr3_nt: TGTGCCAGCAGTTCCGGGACTACCCGAGGTAGCTCCTACAATGAGCAGTTCTTC
cdr3_aa: CASSSGTTRGSSYNEQFF
j_call: TRBJ2-1
v_call: TRBV27
clone_size: once
d_call: TRBD2

cdr3_nt: TGTGCCAGCAGTCCAGGAACCCATGAGCAGTTCTTC
cdr3_aa: CASSPGTHEQFF
j_call: TRBJ2-1
v_call: TRBV6-5
clone_size: few
d_call: .

cdr3_nt: TGTGCCAGCAGCCTTGGACAGGGAACGGTCAACTATGGCTACACCTTC
cdr3_aa: CASSLGQGTVNYGYTF
j_call: TRBJ1-2
v_call: TRBV3-1/TRBV3-2
clone_size: .
d_call: TRBD1

cdr3_nt: TGTGCCATACGTCTACGGCACAGGGGACTGAACACTGAAGCTTTCTTT
cdr3_aa: CAIRLRHRGLNTEAFF
j_call: TRBJ1-1
v_call: TRBV10-3
clone_size: .
d_call: TRBD1

cdr3_nt: TGTGCCAGTAGTACCCAGGGAGGACAGCCCCAGCATTTT
cdr3_aa: CASSTQGGQPQHF
j_call: TRBJ1-5
v_call: TRBV19
clone_size: .
d_call: .

cdr3_nt: TGTGCTAGCAGCTTAACACAGGGGGTGTACAATGAGCAGTTCTTC
cdr3_aa: CASSLTQGVYNEQFF
j_call: TRBJ2-1
v_call: TRBV7-3
clone_size: .
d_call: TRBD1

cdr3_nt: TGTGCCAGCAGTTTGTATACAGCCATGAACACTGAAGCTTTCTTT
cdr3_aa: CASSLYTAMNTEAFF
j_call: TRBJ1-1
v_call: TRBV28
clone_size: .
d_call: .

cdr3_nt: TGTGCCAGCAGCTATACCGGGACATTTGGTGGCTACACCTTC
cdr3_aa: CASSYTGTFGGYTF
j_call: TRBJ1-2
v_call: TRBV7-2
clone_size: .
d_call: .

cdr3_nt: TGTGCCAGCAGTCGAGAAAAAAATCAGCCCCAGCATTTT
cdr3_aa: CASSREKNQPQHF
j_call: TRBJ1-5
v_call: TRBV27
clone_size: .
d_call: .

cdr3_nt: TGTGCCAGCAGCCGGTCAAAGACAGGTACCTCCTACAATGAGCAGTTCTTC
cdr3_aa: CASSRSKTGTSYNEQFF
j_call: TRBJ2-1
v_call: TRBV3-1/TRBV3-2
clone_size: few
d_call: .

cdr3_nt: TGTGCCAGCTCACCACAAGGGTTCGGACACAGCGAGCAGTACTTC
cdr3_aa: CASSPQGFGHSEQYF
j_call: TRBJ2-7
v_call: TRBV18
clone_size: few
d_call: .

cdr3_nt: TGTGCCAGCAGTGCCTCTAGGATAAGAGAGACCCAGTACTTC
cdr3_aa: CASSASRIRETQYF
j_call: TRBJ2-5
v_call: TRBV27
clone_size: .
d_call: .

cdr3_nt: TGCGCCAGCAGCCAAGATCTCGTGGATTATGGAGGTCAGCCCCAGCATTTT
cdr3_aa: CASSQDLVDYGGQPQHF
j_call: TRBJ1-5
v_call: TRBV4-1
clone_size: .
d_call: .

cdr3_nt: TGTGCCAGCAGCCTTCAGTTACCTTACAATGAGCAGTTCTTC
cdr3_aa: CASSLQLPYNEQFF
j_call: TRBJ2-1
v_call: TRBV7-9
clone_size: once
d_call: .

cdr3_nt: TGTGCCAGCAGTTACTCGAGGGACACTGAAGCTTTCTTT
cdr3_aa: CASSYSRDTEAFF
j_call: TRBJ1-1
v_call: TRBV6-5
clone_size: .
d_call: .

cdr3_nt: TGTGCCAGCAGCCCCGCCGGGGAGGGGCGGTTCAGTGAGCAGTTCTTC
cdr3_aa: CASSPAGEGRFSEQFF
j_call: TRBJ2-1
v_call: TRBV5-4
clone_size: .
d_call: TRBD2

cdr3_nt: TGTGCCAGTAGTATCCGAGAGCGCTATGGCTACACCTTC
cdr3_aa: CASSIRERYGYTF
j_call: TRBJ1-2
v_call: TRBV19
clone_size: .
d_call: .

cdr3_nt: TGTGCCAGCAGCTTAGAGGCTAGCGGGACGGATGAGCAGTTCTTC
cdr3_aa: CASSLEASGTDEQFF
j_call: TRBJ2-1
v_call: TRBV7-6
clone_size: .
d_call: TRBD2

cdr3_nt: TGTGCCAGCAGCTTAGTAGCTCAGGGGGCTGCCGGTGAGCAGTTCTTC
cdr3_aa: CASSLVAQGAAGEQFF
j_call: TRBJ2-1
v_call: TRBV7-8
clone_size: few
d_call: TRBD1

cdr3_nt: TGTGCCACCCGGTTAGCGGGACCCGGTTACGAGCAGTACTTC
cdr3_aa: CATRLAGPGYEQYF
j_call: TRBJ2-7
v_call: TRBV6-5
clone_size: .
d_call: TRBD2

cdr3_nt: TGTGCCAGCAGCTTTAGTCCAGGGTCTGAAAAACTGTTTTTT
cdr3_aa: CASSFSPGSEKLFF
j_call: TRBJ1-4
v_call: TRBV11-2
clone_size: few
d_call: .

cdr3_nt: TGTGCCACCAAGGGGCCGGGGAACACCGGGGAGCTGTTTTTT
cdr3_aa: CATKGPGNTGELFF
j_call: TRBJ2-2
v_call: TRBV24-1
clone_size: .
d_call: .

cdr3_nt: TGCGCCAGCAGTCAATTTGTTAGCGGGAGGCACAATGAGCAGTTCTTC
cdr3_aa: CASSQFVSGRHNEQFF
j_call: TRBJ2-1
v_call: TRBV23-1
clone_size: .
d_call: TRBD2

cdr3_nt: TGCGCCAGCAGCGAACAGTTCCAAAGGGAGCAGTACTTC
cdr3_aa: CASSEQFQREQYF
j_call: TRBJ2-7
v_call: TRBV5-1
clone_size: .
d_call: .

cdr3_nt: TGTGCCACCAGTGATTTTTCGCGGATCTATGGCTACACCTTC
cdr3_aa: CATSDFSRIYGYTF
j_call: TRBJ1-2
v_call: TRBV24-1
clone_size: .
d_call: .

cdr3_nt: TGTGCCAGCAGCTTGGGGACAGGGAACACTGAAGCTTTCTTT
cdr3_aa: CASSLGTGNTEAFF
j_call: TRBJ1-1
v_call: TRBV7-3
clone_size: .
d_call: TRBD1

cdr3_nt: TGTGCCAGTAGTATAGGACTATCCGTGGATACGCAGTATTTT
cdr3_aa: CASSIGLSVDTQYF
j_call: TRBJ2-3
v_call: TRBV19
clone_size: .
d_call: .

cdr3_nt: TGTGCCAGCAGCCGAGTGAACACCGGGGAGCTGTTTTTT
cdr3_aa: CASSRVNTGELFF
j_call: TRBJ2-2
v_call: TRBV7-3
clone_size: .
d_call: .

cdr3_nt: TGTGCCAGCAGTGAAAAACTCCTGCGATTCGCTGAGCAGTTCTTC
cdr3_aa: CASSEKLLRFAEQFF
j_call: TRBJ2-1
v_call: TRBV2
clone_size: .
d_call: .

cdr3_nt: TGTGCCAGTAGTATCTCGGAGGGGCTTAGGGAGACCCAGTACTTC
cdr3_aa: CASSISEGLRETQYF
j_call: TRBJ2-5
v_call: TRBV19
clone_size: .
d_call: .

cdr3_nt: TGTGCCACCAGCAGGGAGGCTAGCGGGCGTCCTCCCTACGAGCAGTACTTC
cdr3_aa: CATSREASGRPPYEQYF
j_call: TRBJ2-7
v_call: TRBV15
clone_size: once
d_call: TRBD2

cdr3_nt: TGTGCCAGCAGCCCCCTCGGGACTAGCGTCTACGAGCAGTACTTC
cdr3_aa: CASSPLGTSVYEQYF
j_call: TRBJ2-7
v_call: TRBV7-9
clone_size: .
d_call: TRBD2

cdr3_nt: TGCGCCAGCAGCTTACTAGCGGGTTCGGCGGCCGGGGAGCTGTTTTTT
cdr3_aa: CASSLLAGSAAGELFF
j_call: TRBJ2-2
v_call: TRBV5-1
clone_size: .
d_call: TRBD2

cdr3_nt: TGCGCCAGCAGCTTGACAGGGGAAAATCAGCCCCAGCATTTT
cdr3_aa: CASSLTGENQPQHF
j_call: TRBJ1-5
v_call: TRBV5-1
clone_size: .
d_call: TRBD1

cdr3_nt: TGTGCCAGCGGGACAGGGAAAAGGGAGCAGTACTTC
cdr3_aa: CASGTGKREQYF
j_call: TRBJ2-7
v_call: TRBV27
clone_size: .
d_call: TRBD1

cdr3_nt: TGTGCCAGCTCACCACCCCCTCGGGGAAACACCATATATTTT
cdr3_aa: CASSPPPRGNTIYF
j_call: TRBJ1-3
v_call: TRBV18
clone_size: .
d_call: .

cdr3_nt: TGTGCCAGTACTCCTCGGGGCTCCTATAATTCACCCCTCCACTTT
cdr3_aa: CASTPRGSYNSPLHF
j_call: TRBJ1-6
v_call: TRBV19
clone_size: .
d_call: .

cdr3_nt: TGTGCCAGCAGCTTGGGGCAAGTTAGCACAGATACGCAGTATTTT
cdr3_aa: CASSLGQVSTDTQYF
j_call: TRBJ2-3
v_call: TRBV5-8
clone_size: .
d_call: .

cdr3_nt: TGTGCCAGCAGAACCGAGGGTTTCGGGGAGCTGTTTTTT
cdr3_aa: CASRTEGFGELFF
j_call: TRBJ2-2
v_call: TRBV6-5
clone_size: .
d_call: .

cdr3_nt: TGTGCCAGCAGCCTACACTCAAGGGGCGAGCAGTACTTC
cdr3_aa: CASSLHSRGEQYF
j_call: TRBJ2-7
v_call: TRBV27
clone_size: .
d_call: .

cdr3_nt: TGTGCCAGCACCCCCGGGACTAGATCGTCCACCTACAATGAGCAGTTCTTC
cdr3_aa: CASTPGTRSSTYNEQFF
j_call: TRBJ2-1
v_call: TRBV7-9
clone_size: few
d_call: TRBD2

cdr3_nt: TGTGCCAGCAGGGCAGACCGACTAGCGGGAGTCTTCAGGGGGACCCAGTACTTC
cdr3_aa: CASRADRLAGVFRGTQYF
j_call: TRBJ2-5
v_call: TRBV2
clone_size: .
d_call: TRBD2

cdr3_nt: TGTGCCAGCAGGCCACTACTAGCGGGGGGGACCTACGAGCAGTACTTC
cdr3_aa: CASRPLLAGGTYEQYF
j_call: TRBJ2-7
v_call: TRBV7-8
clone_size: .
d_call: TRBD2

cdr3_nt: TGTGCCAGCAGCTTAAGCGATTTCGAGGAGCTGTTTTTT
cdr3_aa: CASSLSDFEELFF
j_call: TRBJ2-2
v_call: TRBV7-3
clone_size: .
d_call: .

cdr3_nt: TGTGCCAGCAGTATCAGGACTAGCGGGAAAACCGGGGAGCTGTTTTTT
cdr3_aa: CASSIRTSGKTGELFF
j_call: TRBJ2-2
v_call: TRBV27
clone_size: .
d_call: TRBD2

cdr3_nt: TGTGCCAGCGGCAGGGGGGAAAAACTGTTTTTT
cdr3_aa: CASGRGEKLFF
j_call: TRBJ1-4
v_call: TRBV12-3/TRBV12-4
clone_size: .
d_call: TRBD1